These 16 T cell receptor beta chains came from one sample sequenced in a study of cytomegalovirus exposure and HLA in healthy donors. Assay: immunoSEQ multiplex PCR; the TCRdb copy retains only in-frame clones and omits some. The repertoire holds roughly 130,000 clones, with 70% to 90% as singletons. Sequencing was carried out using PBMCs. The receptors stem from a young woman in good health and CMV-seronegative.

CDR3 sequence reads: CASSVGVTPPNYEQYF. The CDR3 nucleotides read TGTGCCAGCAGCGTAGGCGTTACCCCTCCAAACTACGAGCAGTACTTC. V is TRBV9 and J is TRBJ2-7; D is undetermined. V lost 0 bases and J 3 bases, leaving 16 bases between the germline ends. CDR1 is SGDLS and CDR2 is YYNGEE in the germline V gene. The CDR3 extends over 16 amino acids.

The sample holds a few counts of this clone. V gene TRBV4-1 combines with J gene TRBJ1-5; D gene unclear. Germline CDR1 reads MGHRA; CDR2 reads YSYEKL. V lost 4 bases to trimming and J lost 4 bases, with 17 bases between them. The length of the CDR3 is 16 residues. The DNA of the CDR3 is TGCGCCAGCAGCCGTCACCAGAACTCCGGGAATCAGCCCCAGCATTTT. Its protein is CASSRHQNSGNQPQHF.

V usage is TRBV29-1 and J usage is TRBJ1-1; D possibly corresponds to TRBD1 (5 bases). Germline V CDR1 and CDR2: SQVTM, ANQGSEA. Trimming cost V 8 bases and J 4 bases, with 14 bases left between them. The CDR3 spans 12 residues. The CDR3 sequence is CSLSGDATEAFF. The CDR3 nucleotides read TGCAGCTTATCGGGGGATGCCACTGAAGCTTTCTTT. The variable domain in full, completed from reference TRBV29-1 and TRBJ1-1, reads SAVISQKPSRDICQRGTSLTIQCQVDSQVTMMFWYRQQPGQSLTLIATANQGSEATYESGFVIDKFPISRPNLTFSTLTVSNMSPEDSSIYLCSLSGDATEAFFGQGTRLTVV.

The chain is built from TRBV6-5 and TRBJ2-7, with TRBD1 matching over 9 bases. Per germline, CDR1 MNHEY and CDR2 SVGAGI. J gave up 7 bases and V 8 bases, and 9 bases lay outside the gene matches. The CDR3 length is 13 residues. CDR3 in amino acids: CASQNRGQGEQYF. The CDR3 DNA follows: TGTGCCAGCCAGAACAGGGGGCAAGGGGAGCAGTACTTC.

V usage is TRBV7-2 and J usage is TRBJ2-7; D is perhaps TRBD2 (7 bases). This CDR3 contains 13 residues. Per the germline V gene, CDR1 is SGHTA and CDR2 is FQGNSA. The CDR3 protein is CAAGRGDFYEQYF. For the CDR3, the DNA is TGTGCAGCGGGGAGGGGGGATTTTTACGAGCAGTACTTC.

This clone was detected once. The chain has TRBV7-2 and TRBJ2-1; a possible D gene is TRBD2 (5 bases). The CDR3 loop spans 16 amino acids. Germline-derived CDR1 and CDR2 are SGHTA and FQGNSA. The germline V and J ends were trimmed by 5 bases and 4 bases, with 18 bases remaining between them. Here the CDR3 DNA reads TGTGCCAGCAGCACCCATGGACTTTACCCTTACAATGAGCAGTTCTTC. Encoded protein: CASSTHGLYPYNEQFF.

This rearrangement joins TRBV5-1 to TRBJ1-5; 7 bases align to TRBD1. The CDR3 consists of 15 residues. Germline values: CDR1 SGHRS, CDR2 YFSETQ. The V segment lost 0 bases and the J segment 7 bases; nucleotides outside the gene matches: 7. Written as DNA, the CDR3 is TGCGCCAGCAGCTTGGTCCCAGGGGGAGGACAGCCCCAGCATTTT. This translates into CASSLVPGGGQPQHF. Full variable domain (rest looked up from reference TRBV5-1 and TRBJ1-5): KAGVTQTPRYLIKTRGQQVTLSCSPISGHRSVSWYQQTPGQGLQFLFEYFSETQRNKGNFPGRFSGRQFSNSRSEMNVSTLELGDSALYLCASSLVPGGGQPQHFGDGTRLSIL.

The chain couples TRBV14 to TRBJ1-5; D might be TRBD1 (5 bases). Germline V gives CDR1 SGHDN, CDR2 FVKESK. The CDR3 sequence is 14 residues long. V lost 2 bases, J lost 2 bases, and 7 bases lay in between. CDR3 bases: TGTGCCAGCAGCCAAACAGGTCGCAATCAGCCCCAGCATTTT. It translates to CASSQTGRNQPQHF.

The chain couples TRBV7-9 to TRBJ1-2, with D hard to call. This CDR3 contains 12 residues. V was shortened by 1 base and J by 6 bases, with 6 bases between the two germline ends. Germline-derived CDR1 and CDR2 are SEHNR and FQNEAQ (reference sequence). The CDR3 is CASSLDANGYTF. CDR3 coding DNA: TGTGCCAGCAGCTTAGATGCTAATGGCTACACCTTC.

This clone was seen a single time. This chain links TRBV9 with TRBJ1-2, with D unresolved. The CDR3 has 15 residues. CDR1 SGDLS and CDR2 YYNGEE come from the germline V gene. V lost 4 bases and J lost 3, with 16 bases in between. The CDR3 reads CASSRAGPWDYGYTF. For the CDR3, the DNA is TGTGCCAGCAGCCGAGCAGGCCCCTGGGACTATGGCTACACCTTC. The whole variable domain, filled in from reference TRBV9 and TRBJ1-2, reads DSGVTQTPKHLITATGQRVTLRCSPRSGDLSVYWYQQSLDQGLQFLIQYYNGEERAKGNILERFSAQQFPDLHSELNLSSLELGDSALYFCASSRAGPWDYGYTFGSGTRLTVV.

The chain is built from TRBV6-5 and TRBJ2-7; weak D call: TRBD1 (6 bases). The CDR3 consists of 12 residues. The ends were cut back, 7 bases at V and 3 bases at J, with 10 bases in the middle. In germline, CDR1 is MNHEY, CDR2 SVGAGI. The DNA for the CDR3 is TGTGCCAGCACCTCGACAGGCTACGAGCAGTACTTC. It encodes CASTSTGYEQYF.

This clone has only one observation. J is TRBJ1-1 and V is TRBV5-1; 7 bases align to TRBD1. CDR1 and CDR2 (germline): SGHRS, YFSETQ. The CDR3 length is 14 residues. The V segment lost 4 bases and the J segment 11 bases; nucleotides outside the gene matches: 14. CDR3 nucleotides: TGCGCCAGCAGCATAGAGACAGGGCGCCTCGAGGCTTTCTTT. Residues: CASSIETGRLEAFF. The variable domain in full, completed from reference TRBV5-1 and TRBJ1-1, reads KAGVTQTPRYLIKTRGQQVTLSCSPISGHRSVSWYQQTPGQGLQFLFEYFSETQRNKGNFPGRFSGRQFSNSRSEMNVSTLELGDSALYLCASSIETGRLEAFFGQGTRLTVV.

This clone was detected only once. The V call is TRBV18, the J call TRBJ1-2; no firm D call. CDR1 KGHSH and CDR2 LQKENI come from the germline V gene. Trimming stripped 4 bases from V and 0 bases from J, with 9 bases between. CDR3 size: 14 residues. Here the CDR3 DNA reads TGTGCCAGCTCACTATTACAGACTAACTATGGCTACACCTTC. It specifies CASSLLQTNYGYTF.

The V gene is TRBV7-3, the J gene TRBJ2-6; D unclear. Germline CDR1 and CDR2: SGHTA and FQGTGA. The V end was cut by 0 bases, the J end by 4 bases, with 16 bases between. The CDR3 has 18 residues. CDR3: CASSLTISGLAGANVLTF. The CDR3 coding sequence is TGTGCCAGCAGCTTAACGATTTCCGGGTTAGCAGGGGCCAACGTCCTGACTTTC.

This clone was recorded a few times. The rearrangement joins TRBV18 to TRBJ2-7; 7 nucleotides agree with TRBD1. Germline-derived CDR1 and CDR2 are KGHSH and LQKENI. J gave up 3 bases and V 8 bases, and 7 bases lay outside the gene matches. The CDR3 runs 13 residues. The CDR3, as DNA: TGTGCCAGCCGTGCCGGGACAGACTACGAGCAGTACTTC. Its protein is CASRAGTDYEQYF.

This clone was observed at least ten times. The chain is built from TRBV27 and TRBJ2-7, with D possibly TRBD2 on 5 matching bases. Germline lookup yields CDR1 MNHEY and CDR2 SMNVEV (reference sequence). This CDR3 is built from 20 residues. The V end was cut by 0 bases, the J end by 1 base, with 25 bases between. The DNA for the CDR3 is TGTGCCAGCAGTTTATCGATGGCGGGTCTTCAACCAGCGAAATCCTACGAGCAGTACTTC. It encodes CASSLSMAGLQPAKSYEQYF.